The sequence of this T cell receptor (beta chain) was determined in a study of cytomegalovirus exposure and HLA in healthy donors (dated by TCRdb to about 2017). A note on the overall study: An earlier analysis of 587 of the donors reported 250 to 300 Gb of sequence data and about 100 million unique TCR beta sequences from approximately 180 million T cells. In addition to the first cohort of 666 subjects, a separate validation cohort of over 90 different subjects was used. All discovery cohort repertoires had been generated on a single sequencing platform. Using immunosequencing, the study profiled T cell repertoires from fewer than 850 subjects and related those repertoires to cytomegalovirus serostatus. Rather than using new phenotypic data, the later analysis identified candidate immune exposures from TCR beta sequences and from how often those sequences occurred across donors. The study aimed to test whether cataloging public T cell receptors could reveal signatures of past pathogen exposure. A later analysis re-analyzed previously published TCR beta repertoires from 550 to 700 donors and added high-resolution HLA genotyping to study TCR occurrence patterns. On average, around 200,000 unique TCR beta nucleotide sequences were sequenced per donor among roughly 430 genotyped donors of the cohort, with 15% to 20% of those sequences being non-productive. Donor age, sex, ethnicity and CMV serostatus were collected together with the repertoire data. Approximately 300 gigabases of sequencing data and 70 million to 100 million unique TCR sequences made up an early release that covered nearly 650 HLA-typed donors. Typing coverage differed by locus: A, B, C, DRB1 and DQB1 were typed in roughly 620-630 donors, DQA1 in 522, DPA1 in 600 to 610, and DPB1 in just under 490. Of the 300 to 500 genotyped donors, roughly 80% were placed in the genetic ancestry cluster associated with self-reported Caucasian donors. Several DR-DQ haplotypes were handled as single units for association and clustering, since linkage in the cohort was strong. An earlier analysis of several hundred of the donors used high-throughput TCR beta sequencing to judge whether each TCR beta V gene segment behaved as functional or pseudogenic. The study combined high-throughput TCR immunosequencing, statistical association of individual TCRs with disease status, and machine learning to predict cytomegalovirus infection status. A later genetic analysis took genome-wide SNP genotypes for about 65% of the roughly 670 donors and used that subset as a discovery cohort. HLA typing covered class I and class II loci at four-digit resolution. General findings and caveats noted by the study authors: The authors suggested that the approach could potentially be generalized to other disease states and immunological phenotypes. Three of the identified cytomegalovirus-associated TCR beta chains were confirmed in vitro to be specific for cytomegalovirus antigens. Across donors, most TCR sequences were observed very rarely, whereas some public TCRs were present in many individuals. The sequencing pipeline was judged likely to have produced a cluster of highly shared sequence variants as a technical artifact. Some IMGT-functional V segments, including TRBV6-2 and TRBV6-3, could not be distinguished by the 87-base-pair reads and were therefore excluded. The presence/absence analyses assumed that sequencing depth was roughly uniform across donors, and that assumption may not be true. In both the original and validation cohorts, the classifier was reported to diagnose cytomegalovirus status with high specificity and sensitivity. An association between a missense DCLRE1C variant and V-gene and J-gene trimming of TCR beta chains was found in a later genetic analysis and replicated in an independent cohort. In a later analysis, several top co-occurrence clusters were reported to appear linked to parvovirus B19, influenza, CMV and Epstein-Barr virus. A later genetic analysis reported fewer N-insertions in productive TCRs among donors in an Asian-associated ancestry cluster than the approximately 670-donor mean. Because counts were too low, approximately 18 rarely observed V segments, including chromosome 9 orphons, were excluded from the earlier analysis of around 640 of the donors. The only immune exposure information available for the cohort was CMV serostatus. According to a later analysis, most CMV-associated TCR beta chains appeared to be HLA-restricted, and the HLA associations seemed to be driven largely by CMV exposure. A later analysis found that TCR association rates varied across HLA loci, with DRB1 alleles showing the most associated TCRs and HLA-C alleles the fewest. Because HLA typing was unavailable for some donors at each locus, only the typed subset was used in association tests. Strong co-occurrence of HLA alleles, especially DR and DQ, made assigning TCR associations to individual alleles difficult. In a later analysis, some 17,000 TCR beta sequences were associated with specific HLA alleles at a false discovery rate of 0.05. In a later analysis, HLA-associated TCR beta chains were found to be more clonally expanded and to have lower generation probabilities than equally common non-associated chains. Correlated functional status among segregating V segments might be attributable to linkage disequilibrium, but an unknown experimental factor could not be ruled out. In an earlier analysis of fewer than 700 of the donors, most TCR beta V segments appeared in productive rearrangements about 87% or about 30% of the time, broadly matching IMGT annotations. The study gave a list of about 160 TCR beta chains associated with cytomegalovirus. This cohort had only TCR beta chains sequenced, and the lack of alpha or paired-chain data limited which features could be detected. A further reported finding was that TCR beta sequences accurately predicted the HLA-A and HLA-B alleles for most subjects in the first cohort.

As to this clone: Its antigen is not yet known. Base qualities are not at hand, and no much larger clone is one base apart.

Library construction relied on the immunoSEQ multiplex PCR assay. For the multiplex PCR, a mixture combining 60 forward primers for TCR Vbeta segments and 13 reverse primers for TCR Jbeta segments was used. Amplification of the CDR3 region of rearranged TCR beta genes was performed with a multiplex PCR assay on genomic DNA. The Illumina HiSeq System was used to sequence the amplified TCR beta libraries as 87-base-pair reads. In the source study's methods: Across the 500 to 850 repertoires, a later analysis counted 60 million to 90 million unique TCR beta chains, around 10 million of which were shared by at least two donors. Raw reads were error-corrected and collapsed into unique sequences by a nearest-neighbor algorithm in which closely related sequences were merged to remove PCR and sequencing errors. CDR3 sequences were aligned to IMGT reference sequences to assign V, D and J gene segments. Each retained sequence needed at least a six-nucleotide match to both a V gene segment and a J gene segment. A rearrangement counted as productive if the CDR3 had no stop codons and remained in frame with V and J, and every other rearrangement counted as non-productive. Following IMGT convention, CDR3 was defined as the stretch from the second conserved V-encoded cysteine up to the conserved J-encoded phenylalanine. The earlier analysis of a few hundred of the donors excluded any sequence lacking an unambiguous match to a single V gene segment. An earlier analysis of 450 to 650 of the donors called V segments functional above 56.7% productive rearrangements and segregating when the between-donor standard deviation exceeded 5%. To diagnose cytomegalovirus status from the catalog of TCR beta chain sequences, a statistical classification framework was built. A later analysis assigned V and J genes by comparing TCR nucleotide sequences with IMGT/GENE-DB human TR gene sequences. In a later analysis, CDR3 sequences and most-parsimonious VDJ recombination scenarios were assigned using the TCRdist pipeline. In a later analysis, every TCR beta chain was defined by the combination of its CDR3 amino acid sequence and its V-gene family, and reads without a unique V-gene family were dropped. A later analysis removed 592 highly shared, low-generation-probability nucleotide sequences to deal with suspected cross-contamination and a sequencing artifact. For each public chain, a later analysis derived a clonal expansion index from normalized ranks of inferred template counts within each repertoire. Generation probabilities in a later analysis came from a VDJ recombination model fitted to out-of-frame rearrangements, and those results were checked against IGoR. In a later analysis, TCR-TCR, TCR-HLA and TCR-CMV co-occurrence was scored with hypergeometric tests, and a repertoire-size bias correction was applied to TCR pairs. To estimate false discovery rates, a later analysis permuted the HLA or CMV assignments 20 times. In a later analysis, co-occurring TCRs were grouped with DBSCAN, and TCRdist sequence similarity was added when clustering was performed within HLA-allele-positive subsets. Repertoires with fewer than 30,000 or more than 120,000 public chains, plus five repertoires with anomalous nucleotide sharing, were excluded from co-occurrence clustering. TCRdb limited this immuneACCESS table to in-frame rearrangements with V and J called. A share of clones is missing; checked studies link under half to unresolved V genes, and the rest is unexplained. The V and J calls and clone size were taken over from that table, and D and trimming were inferred from the DNA. The table for this sample lists about 120,000 clones; over 60% of them were counted only once. The ten largest clones add up to roughly 5.8% of the sample.

In total, roughly 670 healthy bone marrow donors made up the cohort. At the time of sampling, every cohort member was nominally healthy, though immune exposures that went unrecorded were likely present. The donor was CMV seropositive and belonged to the group of around 300 seropositive cohort members. A peripheral blood sample was provided by each donor, and peripheral blood mononuclear cells were used for TCR beta sequencing. The Qiagen DNeasy Blood Extraction Kit was used to extract genomic DNA from the blood cell samples. Spanning cysteine to phenylalanine, the CDR3 consists of 18 amino acids. Only CDR3 DNA remains: 54 bases, in frame from the first base. CDR1 is given as SGDLS and CDR2 as YYNGEE, both from the germline V gene. The germline V and J ends show losses of 0 bases and 6 bases respectively, and no gene match explains 14 bases of the junction.

The sequence joins TRBV9 to TRBJ2-3; a stretch of 9 junction bases matches TRBD1. This TCR derives from a man aged 18 to 29 in good health and CMV-seropositive. Sequencing used PBMCs. The DNA reads as follows: TGTGCCAGCAGCGTAGGAGGGACAGGGTCCCCTCTCCGGGATACGCAGTATTTT. Its amino acids are CASSVGGTGSPLRDTQYF.